This T cell receptor (beta chain) comes out of a study of OX40 agonist ivuxolimab in advanced cancers. Study information: Given to patients was ivuxolimab, an agonistic anti-OX40 (CD134) antibody. Eligibility admitted prior anti-PD-1, anti-PD-L1 or anti-CTLA-4 therapy; 40% had some.

From germline, CDR1 is MDHEN and CDR2 SYDVKM. The CDR3 extends over 15 amino acids. Trimming left V 1 base short and J 0 bases short, with 10 bases between. Overall study findings and caveats: Some patients without response likewise showed low normalized clonal expansion.

Data came from immunoSEQ multiplex PCR; TCRdb stores just in-frame clones and leaves some out. The sample holds tens of thousands of clones; around 89% are singletons and the top ten take roughly 6%. Concerning this clone itself: What it binds is unknown.

The specimen comprised CD4+ or CD8+ T cells sorted from blood, sampled in a trial of the OX40 agonist ivuxolimab. V is TRBV28 and J is TRBJ2-7; tentatively, D is TRBD2 (5 bases). The source of this sequence is an adult with an advanced solid tumor such as melanoma, head and neck, liver or kidney cancer. The DNA for the CDR3 is TGTGCCAGCAGTTTATTCCCGCGGGTCTCCTACGAGCAGTACTTC. Its protein product is CASSLFPRVSYEQYF.